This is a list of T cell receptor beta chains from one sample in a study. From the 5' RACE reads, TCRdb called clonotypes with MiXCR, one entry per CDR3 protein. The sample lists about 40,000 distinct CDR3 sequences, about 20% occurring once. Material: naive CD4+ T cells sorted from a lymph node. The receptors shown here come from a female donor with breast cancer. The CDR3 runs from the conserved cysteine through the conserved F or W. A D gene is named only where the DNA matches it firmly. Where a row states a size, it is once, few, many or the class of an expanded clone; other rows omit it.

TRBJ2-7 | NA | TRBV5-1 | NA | TGCGCCAGCAGCTCCGGGACTCGTAATCAAGCGCAGTACTTC | CASSSGTRNQAQYF
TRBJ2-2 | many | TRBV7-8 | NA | TGTGCCAGCAGCCCGCACACCGGGGAGCTGTTTTTT | CASSPHTGELFF
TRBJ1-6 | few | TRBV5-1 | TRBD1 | TGCGCCAGCAGCTTGGGACAGGGAGATTCACCCCTCCACTTT | CASSLGQGDSPLHF
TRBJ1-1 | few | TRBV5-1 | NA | TGCGCCAGCAGCTTCGGACAGACGAACACTGAAGCTTTCTTT | CASSFGQTNTEAFF
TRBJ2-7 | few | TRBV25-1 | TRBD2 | TGTGCCAGCAGTGCCGGGACTAGGAACATCTACGAGCAGTACTTC | CASSAGTRNIYEQYF
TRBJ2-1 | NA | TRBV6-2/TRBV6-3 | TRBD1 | TGTGCCAGCAGATCAGGGGACAGCTCCTACAATGAGCAGTTCTTC | CASRSGDSSYNEQFF
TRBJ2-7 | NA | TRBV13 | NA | TGTGCCAGCAGAGACAGCGGGCAGCTTTCCTACGAGCAGTACTTC | CASRDSGQLSYEQYF
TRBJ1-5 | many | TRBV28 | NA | TGTGCCAGCAGGAGCTACAATCAGCCCCAGCATTTT | CASRSYNQPQHF
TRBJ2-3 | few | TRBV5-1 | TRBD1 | TGCGCCAGCACAAGAGGACAGGGGGCTCCCACAGATACGCAGTATTTT | CASTRGQGAPTDTQYF
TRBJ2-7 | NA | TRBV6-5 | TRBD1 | TGTGCCAGCAGTCGTCCGGGGACAGGGAGCAAGAATCACGAGCAGTACTTC | CASSRPGTGSKNHEQYF
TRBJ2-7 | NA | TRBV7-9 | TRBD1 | TGTGCCAGCAGAGAAAGAGGGGGCCACGAGCAGTACTTC | CASRERGGHEQYF
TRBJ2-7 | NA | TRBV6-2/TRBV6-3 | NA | TGTGCCATCCGTGAAGACAGCGGACCTAACGAGCAGTACTTC | CAIREDSGPNEQYF
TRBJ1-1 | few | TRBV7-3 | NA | TGTGCCAGCAGCTTAAACCCAGGGATCACTGAAGCTTTCTTT | CASSLNPGITEAFF
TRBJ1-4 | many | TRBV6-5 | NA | TGTGCCAGCAGACTTATCCGGGACGGTAATGAAAAACTGTTTTTT | CASRLIRDGNEKLFF
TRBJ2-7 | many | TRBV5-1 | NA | TGCGCCAGCAGCTTGGGGGCGTCTTTCGGGCGCGAGCAGTACTTC | CASSLGASFGREQYF
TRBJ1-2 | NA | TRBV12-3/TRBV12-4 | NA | TGTGCCAGCAGTCGAGACTATGGCTACACCTTC | CASSRDYGYTF
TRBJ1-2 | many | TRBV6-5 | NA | TGTGCCAGCAGCCCACAAGCAGACAATAACTATGGCTACACCTTC | CASSPQADNNYGYTF
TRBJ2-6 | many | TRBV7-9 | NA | TGTGCCAGCAGCTTGTCGAGTGGGGCCAACGTCCTGACTTTC | CASSLSSGANVLTF
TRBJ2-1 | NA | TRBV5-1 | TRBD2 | TGCGCCAGCAGCCGAGGTTCGGGACTAGCGGGAGTCAATGAGCAGTTCTTC | CASSRGSGLAGVNEQFF
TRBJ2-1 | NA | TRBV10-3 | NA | TGTGCCATCAGTGAGGGGGGCGGGGCGGACTCCTACAATGAGCAGTTCTTC | CAISEGGGADSYNEQFF
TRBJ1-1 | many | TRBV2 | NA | TGTGCCAGCAGCGTCTGGGGGACTGAAGCTTTCTTT | CASSVWGTEAFF
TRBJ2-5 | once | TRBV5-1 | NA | TGCGCCAGCGGGGAGACCAGCGGAGACCAAGAGACCCAGTACTTC | CASGETSGDQETQYF
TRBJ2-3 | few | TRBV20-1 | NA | TGCAGTGCTAGGTTGGGGAATACGCAGTATTTT | CSARLGNTQYF
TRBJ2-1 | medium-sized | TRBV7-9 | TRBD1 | TGTGCCAGCAGCTGGCCAGGCAGGGGGAGTACCACGGGTAATGAGCAGTTCTTC | CASSWPGRGSTTGNEQFF
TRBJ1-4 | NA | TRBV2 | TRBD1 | TGTGCCAGCGGCCGGGACAGACATGAAAAACTGTTTTTT | CASGRDRHEKLFF
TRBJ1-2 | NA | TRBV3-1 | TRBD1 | TGTGCCAGCAGCCAAGGAGTTGGGACAGCCAATGGCTACACCTTC | CASSQGVGTANGYTF
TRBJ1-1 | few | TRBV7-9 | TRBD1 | TGTGCCAGCAGCCTAGCCGGGACAGGGATCTCGGCTTTCTTT | CASSLAGTGISAFF
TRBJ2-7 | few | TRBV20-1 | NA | TGCAGTGCTAAGACAAACCTGGGCTCCTACGAGCAGTACTTC | CSAKTNLGSYEQYF
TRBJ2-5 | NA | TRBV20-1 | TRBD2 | TGCAGTGCTAGAGCCCCCCAGTCCAGCGGGGGGGGGGAGACCCAGTACTTC | CSARAPQSSGGGETQYF
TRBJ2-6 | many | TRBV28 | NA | TGTGCCAGCAGTTGGAGCTCTGGGGCCAACGTCCTGACTTTC | CASSWSSGANVLTF
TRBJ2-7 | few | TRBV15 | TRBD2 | TGTGCCACCAGCAGAGAGAGCAGCGGGGCCTACGAGCAGTACTTC | CATSRESSGAYEQYF
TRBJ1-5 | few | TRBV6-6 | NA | TGTGCCAGCAGTTGGGCGGGGAATCAGCTCCAGCATTTT | CASSWAGNQLQHF
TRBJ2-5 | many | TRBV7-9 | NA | TGTGCCAGCAGCTTTGGTCAAGGGGAGACCCAGTACTTC | CASSFGQGETQYF
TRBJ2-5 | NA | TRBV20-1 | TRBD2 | TGCAGTGCTGACTCTAGCGGGAGTCGGGAGACCCAGTACTTC | CSADSSGSRETQYF
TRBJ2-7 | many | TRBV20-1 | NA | TGCAGTGCTAGTGGATTCACGAGCTCCTACGAGCAGTACTTC | CSASGFTSSYEQYF
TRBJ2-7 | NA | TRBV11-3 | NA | TGTGCCAGCAGCTTATTTGGACAGTTGTCCTACGAGCAGTACTTC | CASSLFGQLSYEQYF
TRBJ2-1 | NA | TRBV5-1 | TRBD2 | TGCGCCAGCAGGAAGGGGAGCGGGAGCTCCTACAATGAGCAGTTCTTC | CASRKGSGSSYNEQFF
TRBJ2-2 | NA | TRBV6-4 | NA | TGTGCCAGCAGTGAAAAAGGGGGGGCCACCGGGGAGCTGTTTTTT | CASSEKGGATGELFF
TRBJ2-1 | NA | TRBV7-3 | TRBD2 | TGTGCCAGCAGCTTAGGGCTAGCGGGATTTGATGAGCAGTTCTTC | CASSLGLAGFDEQFF
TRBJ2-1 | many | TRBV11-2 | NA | TGTGCCAGCAGCTTGGGAGTCAACTCCTACAATGAGCAGTTCTTC | CASSLGVNSYNEQFF
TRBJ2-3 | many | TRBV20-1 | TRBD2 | TGCAGTGCCGAGACCTCAGGACTAGCGGGAGGGCCTAGCACAGATACGCAGTATTTT | CSAETSGLAGGPSTDTQYF
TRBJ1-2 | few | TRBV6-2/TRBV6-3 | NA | TGTGCCAGCAGTTACGGACAGAACTATGGCTACACCTTC | CASSYGQNYGYTF
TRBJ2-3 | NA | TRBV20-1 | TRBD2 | TGCAGTGCTAGCCTCGGGACTAGCGGGAGAGGCACAGATACGCAGTATTTT | CSASLGTSGRGTDTQYF
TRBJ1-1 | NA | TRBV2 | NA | TGTGCCAGCACCAATGGGGGTCGCGTTGCTTTCTTT | CASTNGGRVAFF
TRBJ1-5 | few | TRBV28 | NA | TGTGCCAGCAGTTTTAACGGGGGAAACTATCAGCCCCAGCATTTT | CASSFNGGNYQPQHF
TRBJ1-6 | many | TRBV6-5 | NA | TGTGCCAGCCGAGTGGTGCGGGATTCACCCCTCCACTTT | CASRVVRDSPLHF
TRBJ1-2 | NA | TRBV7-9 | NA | TGTGCCAGCTCCCACGAGGGGAATGGCTACACCTTC | CASSHEGNGYTF
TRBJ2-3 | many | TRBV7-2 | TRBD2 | TGTGCCAGCAGCGCTCAAGGGGCGGGAGTACCAGATACGCAGTATTTT | CASSAQGAGVPDTQYF
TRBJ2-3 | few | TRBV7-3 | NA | TGTGCAGCCCGTGGGGGCTTGAGCACAGATACGCAGTATTTT | CAARGGLSTDTQYF
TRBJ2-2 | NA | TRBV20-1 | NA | TGCAGTGCCCCGTCAAGGGTGGAAGCCGGGGAGCTGTTTTTT | CSAPSRVEAGELFF
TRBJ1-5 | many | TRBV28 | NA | TGTGCCAGCAGTTGGGACGATCAGCCCCAGCATTTT | CASSWDDQPQHF